A selection of T cell receptor beta chains follows, all from one sample in a study of cytomegalovirus exposure and HLA in healthy donors. Measured with immunoSEQ multiplex PCR; TCRdb has only the in-frame clones, and not every one. The data show 100,000 to 150,000 clones, approximately 80% seen once. The sequenced sample consisted of PBMCs. These TCRs come from a man aged 40-49 years in good health and CMV-seronegative. Each CDR3 is given with its conserved first and last residue. Each record gives: J gene, D gene, V gene, CDR3 length, clone size, CDR3 protein, CDR3 DNA. A D gene is named only where the DNA matches it firmly. Clone size appears in some rows only: once, few, many, or a class for an expanded clone.

TRBJ1-6	TRBD1	TRBV7-2	15	-	CASSTRQGVNSPLHF	TGTGCCAGCAGCACACGACAGGGGGTAAATTCACCCCTCCACTTT
TRBJ2-1	TRBD2	TRBV14	16	once	CASSRTSGGVYNEQFF	TGTGCCAGCAGCCGGACTAGCGGGGGGGTATACAATGAGCAGTTCTTC
TRBJ2-7	TRBD2	TRBV5-4	13	-	CASSPGVAGGQDF	TGTGCCAGCAGCCCGGGAGTAGCGGGGGGACAGGACTTC
TRBJ2-1	-	TRBV6-4	11	-	CASSLGEEQFF	TGTGCCAGCAGTTTAGGGGAAGAGCAGTTCTTC
TRBJ1-5	TRBD1	TRBV19	14	-	CASSLQGAYQPQHF	TGTGCCAGTAGCCTACAGGGGGCATATCAGCCCCAGCATTTT
TRBJ1-5	-	TRBV7-2	15	-	CASSLDGRVNQPQHF	TGTGCCAGCAGCTTAGACGGCAGGGTTAATCAGCCCCAGCATTTT
TRBJ2-2	TRBD1	TRBV5-4	16	-	CASSSGNRGGTGELFF	TGTGCCAGCAGCTCGGGAAACAGGGGCGGGACCGGGGAGCTGTTTTTT
TRBJ1-1	-	TRBV6-6	12	-	CASSYSRAEAFF	TGTGCCAGCAGTTACTCGCGGGCTGAAGCTTTCTTT
TRBJ1-6	-	TRBV19	14	once	CASSNSVEGSPLHF	TGTGCCAGTAGTAATTCGGTGGAGGGCTCACCCCTCCACTTT
TRBJ1-1	TRBD1	TRBV7-3	14	-	CASSLIGQGSEAFF	TGTGCCAGCAGCTTAATTGGACAGGGAAGTGAAGCTTTCTTT